This TCR beta chain emerged from a study of cytomegalovirus exposure and HLA in healthy donors. Study findings and constraints: Later examination showed HLA-associated TCR beta chains had greater clonal expansion than equally common others. Later on, an analysis found that several of the most significant clusters appeared to be linked to common viral pathogens, which included parvovirus B19.

A multiplex PCR was run with 60 Vbeta primers and 13 Jbeta primers. Repertoires were generated with immunoSEQ multiplex PCR, while TCRdb's copy carries only in-frame clones and drops some. The sample lists around 300,000 clones; roughly 81% were seen once. The V and J ends lost 1 base and 3 bases respectively, with 13 bases between them. Germline lookup yields CDR1 LGHNA and CDR2 YNFKEQ. The CDR3 covers 15 residues. As concerns this clone: Its antigen remains unidentified.

This clonotype was sampled from a woman aged 40 to 50 in good health and CMV-seropositive. The sample comprised PBMCs. The rearrangement uses TRBV4-2 and TRBJ2-7; perhaps TRBD1 as D (5 bases). CDR3 nucleotides: TGTGCCAGCAGCCAAGGGGTAGGGCAGGGCTACGAGCAGTACTTC. Residues: CASSQGVGQGYEQYF.